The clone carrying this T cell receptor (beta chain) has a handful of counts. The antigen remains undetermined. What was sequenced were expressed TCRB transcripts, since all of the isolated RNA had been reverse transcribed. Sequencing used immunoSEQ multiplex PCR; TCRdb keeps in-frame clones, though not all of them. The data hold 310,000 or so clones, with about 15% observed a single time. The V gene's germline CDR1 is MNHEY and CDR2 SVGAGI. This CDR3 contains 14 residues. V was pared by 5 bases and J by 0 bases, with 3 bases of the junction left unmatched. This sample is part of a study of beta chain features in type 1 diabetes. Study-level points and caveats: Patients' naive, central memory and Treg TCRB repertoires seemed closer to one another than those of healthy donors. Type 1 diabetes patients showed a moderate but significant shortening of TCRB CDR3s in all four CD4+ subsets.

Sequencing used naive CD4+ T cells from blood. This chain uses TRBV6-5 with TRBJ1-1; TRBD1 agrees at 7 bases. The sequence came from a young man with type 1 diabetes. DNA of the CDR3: TGTGCCAGCAGTCGGGACAGCATGAACACTGAAGCTTTCTTT. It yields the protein CASSRDSMNTEAFF.